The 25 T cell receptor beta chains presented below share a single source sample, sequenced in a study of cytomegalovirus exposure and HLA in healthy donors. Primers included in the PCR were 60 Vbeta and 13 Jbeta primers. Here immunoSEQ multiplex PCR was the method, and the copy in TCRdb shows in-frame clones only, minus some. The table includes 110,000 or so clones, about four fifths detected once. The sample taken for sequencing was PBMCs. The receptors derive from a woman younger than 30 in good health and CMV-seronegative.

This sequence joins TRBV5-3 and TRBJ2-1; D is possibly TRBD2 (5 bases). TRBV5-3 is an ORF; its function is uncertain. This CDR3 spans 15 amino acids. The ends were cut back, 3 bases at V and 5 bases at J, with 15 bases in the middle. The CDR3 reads CARSSQRETNNEQFF. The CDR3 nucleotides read TGTGCCAGAAGCTCGCAGAGGGAAACTAACAATGAGCAGTTCTTC.

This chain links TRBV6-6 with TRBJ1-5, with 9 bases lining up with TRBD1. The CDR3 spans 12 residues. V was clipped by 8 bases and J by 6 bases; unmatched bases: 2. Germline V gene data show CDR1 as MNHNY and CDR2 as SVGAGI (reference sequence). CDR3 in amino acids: CASVQGAQPQHF. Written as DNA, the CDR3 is TGTGCCAGCGTACAGGGGGCTCAGCCCCAGCATTTT.

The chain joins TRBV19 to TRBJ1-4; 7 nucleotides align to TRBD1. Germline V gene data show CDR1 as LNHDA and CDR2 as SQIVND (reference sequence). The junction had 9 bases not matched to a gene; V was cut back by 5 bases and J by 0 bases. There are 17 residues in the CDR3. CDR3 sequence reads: CASSPRQGSSTNEKLFF. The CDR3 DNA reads TGTGCCAGTAGTCCCCGACAGGGATCATCAACTAATGAAAAACTGTTTTTT.

This CDR3 is CSVVSRETQYF. The CDR3, as DNA: TGCAGCGTTGTTTCTAGGGAGACCCAGTACTTC. This rearrangement joins TRBV29-1 to TRBJ2-5; no reliable D call. The CDR3 sequence is 11 residues long. V lost 4 bases to trimming and J lost 5 bases, with 8 bases between them. From germline, CDR1 is SQVTM and CDR2 ANQGSEA.

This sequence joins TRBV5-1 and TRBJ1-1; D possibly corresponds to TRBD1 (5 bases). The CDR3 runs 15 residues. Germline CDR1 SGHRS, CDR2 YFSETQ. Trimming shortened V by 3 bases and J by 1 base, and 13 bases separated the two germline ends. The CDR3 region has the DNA TGCGCCAGCAGCTGGGGGGGTCAGTCGAACACTGAAGCTTTCTTT. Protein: CASSWGGQSNTEAFF. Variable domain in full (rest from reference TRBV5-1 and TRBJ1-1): KAGVTQTPRYLIKTRGQQVTLSCSPISGHRSVSWYQQTPGQGLQFLFEYFSETQRNKGNFPGRFSGRQFSNSRSEMNVSTLELGDSALYLCASSWGGQSNTEAFFGQGTRLTVV.

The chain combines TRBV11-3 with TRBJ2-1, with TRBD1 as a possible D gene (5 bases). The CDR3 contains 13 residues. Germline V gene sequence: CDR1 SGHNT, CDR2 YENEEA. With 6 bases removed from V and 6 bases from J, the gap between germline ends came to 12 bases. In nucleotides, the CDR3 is TGTGCCAGCAGTCGCGACAGTAGCAATGAGCAGTTCTTC. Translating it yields CASSRDSSNEQFF.

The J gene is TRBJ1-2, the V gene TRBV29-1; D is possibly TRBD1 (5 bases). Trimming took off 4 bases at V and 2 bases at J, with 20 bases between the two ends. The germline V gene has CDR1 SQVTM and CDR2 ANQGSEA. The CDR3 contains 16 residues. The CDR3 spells CSVALNDSPLNYGYTF. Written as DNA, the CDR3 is TGCAGCGTTGCTCTTAACGACAGCCCACTCAACTATGGCTACACCTTC.

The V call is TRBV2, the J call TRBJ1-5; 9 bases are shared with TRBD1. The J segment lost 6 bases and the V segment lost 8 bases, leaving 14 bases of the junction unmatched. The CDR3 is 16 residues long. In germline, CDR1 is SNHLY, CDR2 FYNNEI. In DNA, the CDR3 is TGTGCCAGCTGCCTCTCGAGTGGACAGGGGTTTCAGCCCCAGCATTTT. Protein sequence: CASCLSSGQGFQPQHF.

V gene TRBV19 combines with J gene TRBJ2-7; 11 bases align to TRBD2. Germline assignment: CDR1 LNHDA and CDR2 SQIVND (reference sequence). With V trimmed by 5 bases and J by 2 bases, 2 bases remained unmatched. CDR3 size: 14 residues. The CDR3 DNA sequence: TGTGCCAGTAGTTCGGGACTAGCGGCCTACGAGCAGTACTTC. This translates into CASSSGLAAYEQYF.

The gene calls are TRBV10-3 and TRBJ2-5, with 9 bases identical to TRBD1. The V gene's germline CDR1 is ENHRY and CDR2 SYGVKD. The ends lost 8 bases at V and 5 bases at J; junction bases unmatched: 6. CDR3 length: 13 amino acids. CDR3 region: CAIGTGSRETQYF. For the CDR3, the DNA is TGTGCCATCGGGACAGGGAGTAGGGAGACCCAGTACTTC.

Here the CDR3 reads CATGQGDYGYTF. The DNA of the CDR3 is TGTGCCACTGGACAGGGGGACTATGGCTACACCTTC. The chain carries TRBV28 and TRBJ1-2; 10 nucleotides align to TRBD1. This CDR3 region has 12 residues. The J segment lost 3 bases and the V segment lost 10 bases, leaving 2 bases of the junction unmatched. Germline loops: CDR1 MDHEN, CDR2 SYDVKM.

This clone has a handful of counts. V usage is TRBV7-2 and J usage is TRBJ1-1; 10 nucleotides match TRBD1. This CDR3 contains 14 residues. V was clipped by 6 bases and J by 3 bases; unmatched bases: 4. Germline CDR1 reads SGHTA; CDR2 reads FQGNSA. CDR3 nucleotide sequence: TGTGCCAGCAGACCCGGACAGGGGGACACTGAAGCTTTCTTT. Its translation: CASRPGQGDTEAFF.

The CDR3 DNA reads as TGTGCCAGCAGCGAGGGACTAGTGCCAGATACGCAGTATTTT. Encoded protein: CASSEGLVPDTQYF. The genes are TRBV9 and TRBJ2-3; the match to TRBD2 covers 8 bases. Germline values: CDR1 SGDLS, CDR2 YYNGEE. The ends lost 3 bases at V and 4 bases at J; junction bases unmatched: 4. This CDR3 contains 14 residues.

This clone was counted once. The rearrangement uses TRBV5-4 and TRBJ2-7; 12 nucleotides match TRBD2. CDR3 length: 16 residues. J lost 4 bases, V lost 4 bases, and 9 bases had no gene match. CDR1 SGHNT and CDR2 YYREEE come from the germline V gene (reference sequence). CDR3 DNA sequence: TGTGCCAGCAGCAAGGAATCCGGGACTAGCGGGTACGAGCAGTACTTC. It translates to CASSKESGTSGYEQYF.

CDR3 loop: CASSLRGLTVREKLFF. The CDR3 DNA reads as TGTGCCAGCAGTTTGCGGGGACTGACGGTGCGGGAAAAACTGTTTTTT. This chain links TRBV27 with TRBJ1-4; D may be TRBD1 (5 bases). Trimming left V 3 bases short and J 8 bases short, with 19 bases between. The CDR3 is 16 residues long. Per germline, CDR1 MNHEY and CDR2 SMNVEV (reference sequence).

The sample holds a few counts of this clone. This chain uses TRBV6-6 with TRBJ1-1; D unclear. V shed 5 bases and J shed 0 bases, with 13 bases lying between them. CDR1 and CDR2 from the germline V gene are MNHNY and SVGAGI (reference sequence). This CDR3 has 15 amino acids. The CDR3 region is CASSPTRHMNTEAFF. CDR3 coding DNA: TGTGCCAGCAGTCCAACCCGACATATGAACACTGAAGCTTTCTTT.

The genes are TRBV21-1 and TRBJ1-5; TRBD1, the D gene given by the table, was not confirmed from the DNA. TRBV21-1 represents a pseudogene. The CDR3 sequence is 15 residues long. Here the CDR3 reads CASSKDRDSNQPQHF. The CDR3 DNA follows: TGTGCCAGCAGCAAAGACAGGGATAGCAATCAGCCCCAGCATTTT.

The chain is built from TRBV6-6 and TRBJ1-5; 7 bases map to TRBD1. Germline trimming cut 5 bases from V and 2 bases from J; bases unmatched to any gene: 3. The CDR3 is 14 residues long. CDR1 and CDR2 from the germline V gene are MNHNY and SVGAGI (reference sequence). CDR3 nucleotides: TGTGCCAGCAGTCAAACAGGGGGCAATCAGCCCCAGCATTTT. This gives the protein CASSQTGGNQPQHF.

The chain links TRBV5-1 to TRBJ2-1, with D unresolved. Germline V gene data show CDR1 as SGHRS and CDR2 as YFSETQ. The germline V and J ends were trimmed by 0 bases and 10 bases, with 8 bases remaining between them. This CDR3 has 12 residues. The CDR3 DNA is TGCGCCAGCAGCTTGGCCTTTCAGGAGCAGTTCTTC. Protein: CASSLAFQEQFF.

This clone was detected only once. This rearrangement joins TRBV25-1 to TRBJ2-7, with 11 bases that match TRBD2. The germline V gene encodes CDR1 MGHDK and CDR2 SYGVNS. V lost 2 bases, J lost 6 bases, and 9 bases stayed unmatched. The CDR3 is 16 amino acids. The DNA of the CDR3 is TGTGCCAGCAGTGAAGATCGGGCTAGCGGGAGGCGCGAGCAGTACTTC. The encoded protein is CASSEDRASGRREQYF.

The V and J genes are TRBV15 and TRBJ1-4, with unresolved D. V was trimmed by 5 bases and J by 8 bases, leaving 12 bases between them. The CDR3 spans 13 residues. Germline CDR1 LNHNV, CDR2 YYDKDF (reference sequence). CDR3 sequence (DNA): TGTGCCACCAGCGGGCAGTTTGGGGAAAAACTGTTTTTT. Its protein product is CATSGQFGEKLFF.

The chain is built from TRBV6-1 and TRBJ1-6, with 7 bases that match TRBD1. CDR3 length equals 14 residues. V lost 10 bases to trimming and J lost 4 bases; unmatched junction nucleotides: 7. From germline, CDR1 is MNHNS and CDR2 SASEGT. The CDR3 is CATAGTAYNSPLHF. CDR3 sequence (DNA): TGTGCCACGGCCGGGACAGCATATAATTCACCCCTCCACTTT.

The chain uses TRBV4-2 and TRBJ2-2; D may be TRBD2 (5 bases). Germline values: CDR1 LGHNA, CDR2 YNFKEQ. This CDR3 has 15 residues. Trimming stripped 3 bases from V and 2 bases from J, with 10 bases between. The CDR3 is CASSQSGTNTGELFF. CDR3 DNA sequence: TGTGCCAGCAGCCAGAGCGGCACAAACACCGGGGAGCTGTTTTTT.

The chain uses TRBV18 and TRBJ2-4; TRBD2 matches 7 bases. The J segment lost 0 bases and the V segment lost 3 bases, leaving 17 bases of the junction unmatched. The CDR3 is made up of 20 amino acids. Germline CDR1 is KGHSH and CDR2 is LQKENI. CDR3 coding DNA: TGTGCCAGCTCACCCAAGTCCGAAGATGGGGGGGGTCTAGCCAAAAACATTCAGTACTTC. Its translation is CASSPKSEDGGGLAKNIQYF.

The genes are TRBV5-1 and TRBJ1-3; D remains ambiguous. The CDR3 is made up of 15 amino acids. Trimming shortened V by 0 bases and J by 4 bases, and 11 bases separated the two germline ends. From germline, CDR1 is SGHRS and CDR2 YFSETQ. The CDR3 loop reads CASSLERLEGNTIYF. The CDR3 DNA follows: TGCGCCAGCAGCTTGGAGCGTCTAGAAGGAAACACCATATATTTT.